This T cell receptor (beta chain) appears in the sequencing data of a study of cytomegalovirus exposure and HLA in healthy donors. The CDR3 runs 18 residues. Per germline, CDR1 SEHNR and CDR2 FQNEAQ (reference sequence). V lost 1 base to trimming and J lost 8 bases, with 25 bases between them. The PCR had 60 Vbeta and 13 Jbeta primers. The repertoire was sequenced with immunoSEQ multiplex PCR; TCRdb's copy has only in-frame clones and lacks some. The data hold 85,000 to 110,000 clones, with around 67% observed a single time. The V and J genes are TRBV7-9 and TRBJ2-3, with D possibly matching TRBD1 (6 bases). The material sequenced was PBMCs. The TCR comes from a woman aged 45 to 65 in good health and CMV-seronegative. CDR3 amino acids: CASSLGSTGLDGIVTQYF. The CDR3 DNA follows: TGTGCCAGCAGCTTAGGTTCGACAGGACTGGATGGGATTGTTACGCAGTATTTT.